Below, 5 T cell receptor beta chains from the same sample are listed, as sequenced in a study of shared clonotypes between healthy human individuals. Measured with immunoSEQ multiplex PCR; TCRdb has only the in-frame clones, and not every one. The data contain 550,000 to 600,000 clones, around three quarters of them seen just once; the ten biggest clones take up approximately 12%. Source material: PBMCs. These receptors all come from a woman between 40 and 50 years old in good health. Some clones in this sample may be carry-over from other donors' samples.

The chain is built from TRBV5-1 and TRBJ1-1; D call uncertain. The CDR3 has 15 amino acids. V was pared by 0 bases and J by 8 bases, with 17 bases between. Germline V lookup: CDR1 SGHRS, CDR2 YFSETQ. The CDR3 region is CASSLAGSHSREAFF. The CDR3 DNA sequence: TGCGCCAGCAGCTTGGCCGGCTCGCACTCCCGAGAAGCTTTCTTT.

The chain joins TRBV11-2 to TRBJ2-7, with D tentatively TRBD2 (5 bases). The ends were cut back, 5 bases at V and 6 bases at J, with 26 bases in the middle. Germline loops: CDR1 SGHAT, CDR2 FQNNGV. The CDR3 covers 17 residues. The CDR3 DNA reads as TGTGCCAGCAGCCCCCGCGGAGGTTCGGCTTATGGTGGCGAGCAGTACTTC. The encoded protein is CASSPRGGSAYGGEQYF. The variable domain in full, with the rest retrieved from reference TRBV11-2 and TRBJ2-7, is EAGVAQSPRYKIIEKRQSVAFWCNPISGHATLYWYQQILGQGPKLLIQFQNNGVVDDSQLPKDRFSAERLKGVDSTLKIQPAKLEDSAVYLCASSPRGGSAYGGEQYFGPGTRLTVT.

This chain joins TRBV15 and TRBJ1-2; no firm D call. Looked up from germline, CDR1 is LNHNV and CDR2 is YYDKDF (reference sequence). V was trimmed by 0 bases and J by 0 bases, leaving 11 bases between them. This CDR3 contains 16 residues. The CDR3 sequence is CATSRDITEANYGYTF. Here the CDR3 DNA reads TGTGCCACCAGCAGAGATATTACGGAAGCTAACTATGGCTACACCTTC.

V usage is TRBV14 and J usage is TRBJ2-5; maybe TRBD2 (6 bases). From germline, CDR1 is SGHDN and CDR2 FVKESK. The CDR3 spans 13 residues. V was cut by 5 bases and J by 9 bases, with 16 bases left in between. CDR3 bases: TGTGCCAGCAGCTCCGGGACTGATCGGGCCCAGTACTTC. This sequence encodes CASSSGTDRAQYF. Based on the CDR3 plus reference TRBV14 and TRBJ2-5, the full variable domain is EAGVTQFPSHSVIEKGQTVTLRCDPISGHDNLYWYRRVMGKEIKFLLHFVKESKQDESGMPNNRFLAERTGGTYSTLKVQPAELEDSGVYFCASSSGTDRAQYFGPGTRLLVL.

The CDR3 DNA follows: TGTGCCAGCAGCTATTTGACAGGGGATAGCGAGCAGTACTTC. Translated: CASSYLTGDSEQYF. The J gene is TRBJ2-7, the V gene TRBV7-9; the match to TRBD1 covers 8 bases. This CDR3 comprises 14 residues. The V gene's germline CDR1 is SEHNR and CDR2 FQNEAQ (reference sequence). V dropped 4 bases and J dropped 6; count of bases not matched to a gene: 8.